This T cell receptor beta chain was documented in a study of CD8 T cells in Susac syndrome (dated by TCRdb to between 2019 and 2020). Turning to the overall study: Whether CD8+ T cell activation and differentiation in Susac syndrome was antigen driven was tested using repertoire sequencing. Clonality of the CD8+ T cell repertoire was compared between more than 10 healthy donors, about 14 Susac syndrome patients and roughly 16 multiple sclerosis patients. What the study reported, not specific to this receptor: The number of individuals in the TCR sequencing and HLA analysis was recognized as being relatively small.

RNA was extracted using the RNeasy kit, and about 0.5 to 1 ug of the RNA was reverse transcribed with random hexamers. TCR beta CDR3 regions were amplified with the immunoSEQ multiplex PCR assay covering 54 Vbeta and 13 Jbeta segments. PCR amplification bias was corrected using a synthetic template baseline for primer optimization and computational correction. The original pipeline was this. Only productive sequences were kept, with reads annotated to V, D and J genes according to IMGT and analyzed in immunoSEQ Analyzer. To calculate clonality, Shannon entropy was normalized by log2 of the number of productive unique sequences and then subtracted from one. For each patient and control, public and private clones were evaluated among the 100 most prevalent clones. A clone was defined as Susac-specific if it was absent from the healthy and MS cohorts, from 1052 published viral clones and from other ImmuneACCESS disease sequences. TCRdb trimmed public reads at Q25 via fastp, called clones via MiXCR and kept in-frame beta chains. Rows merge per CDR3 protein into single entries with the most common DNA and genes. TCRdb, not the original authors, processed these V and J calls. This sample holds 90,000 to 150,000 distinct CDR3 sequences; just under 95% were observed only once. The ten largest clones capture about 0.12% of the sample.

The CDR3 numbers 13 residues from cysteine through phenylalanine. CDR3 DNA is the only sequence kept; it has 39 bases, read in frame from the first base. From the germline V gene, CDR1 is SQVTM and CDR2 is ANQGSEA. V is reduced by 3 bases and J by 3 bases, leaving a spacing of 9 bases between them. Worth noting for this clonotype: Its antigen is currently not known. No much larger clonotype is one base removed from it; base qualities were not supplied.

Peripheral blood CD8+ and CD4+ T cells from healthy donors, Susac syndrome patients and multiple sclerosis patients were profiled using high-throughput TCR beta sequencing. The healthy donors served as controls matched for age and sex. Bulk CD8+ and CD4+ T cells were purified by magnetic negative isolation, while CD8+ TEMRA cells were enriched using FACS. Blood was collected in EDTA tubes and processed within 24 hours, with PBMCs isolated through density gradient centrifugation. PBMCs intended for TCR sequencing were cryopreserved in liquid nitrogen and thawed later in a water bath at 37 degrees C. A purity of at least 90% was achieved for sorted or isolated CD4+, CD8+ and CD8+ TEMRA cells.

Recombination linked TRBV29-1 to TRBJ1-5; the D gene is not confidently resolved. The clonotype was recovered from a human donor in good health. The specimen was CD8+ T cells from PBMCs. The CDR3 in this case is CSVELGDNQPQHF. The DNA is TGCAGCGTTGAGTTGGGTGACAATCAGCCCCAGCATTTT.